This T cell receptor (beta chain) is drawn from a study of CD8 T cells in Susac syndrome (dated by TCRdb to the late 2010s). About the investigation overall: The study used repertoire sequencing to test whether antigen drove CD8+ T cell activation and differentiation in Susac syndrome. What the study reported, not specific to this receptor: The number of individuals in the TCR sequencing and HLA analysis was recognized as being relatively small.

RNA was extracted using the RNeasy kit, and about 0.45 to 1 ug of the RNA was reverse transcribed with random hexamers. The immunoSEQ multiplex PCR assay, which covers 54 Vbeta and 13 Jbeta segments, was used to amplify TCR beta CDR3 regions. Bias from PCR amplification was corrected by using a synthetic template baseline for primer optimization and for computational correction. Concerning the study's data processing: Reads were assigned to V, D and J genes according to IMGT and analyzed in immunoSEQ Analyzer, with only productive sequences retained. Clonality was computed as one minus Shannon entropy normalized by log2 of the number of productive unique sequences. For each patient and control, public and private clones were evaluated within the 100 most prevalent clones. A clone was defined as Susac-specific if it was absent from the healthy and MS cohorts, from 1052 published viral clones and from other ImmuneACCESS disease sequences. TCRdb applied fastp at Q25 and MiXCR to the public reads, then kept only in-frame beta chains. Rows matching on CDR3 protein sequence are summarized as one entry with the most common DNA and genes. The V and J calls here are based on TCRdb, not the publication. The sample contains about 180,000 distinct CDR3 sequences, about 94% of them found a single time. The ten largest clones capture roughly 0.097% of the sample.

Worth noting for this clonotype: The antigen this receptor binds is unknown. No base qualities exist here, and no much larger clone lies one base off it.

CDR1 and CDR2, per the germline V gene (reference sequence), are MNHEY and SMNVEV. Between the V and J ends, shortened by 0 bases and 11 bases respectively, the junction contains 16 bases. The CDR3 has 14 amino acids, counting the end cysteine and phenylalanine. Just the 42-base CDR3 DNA is kept, in frame starting at base 1. Peripheral blood CD8+ and CD4+ T cells from healthy donors, Susac syndrome patients and multiple sclerosis patients were profiled by high-throughput TCR beta sequencing. The multiple sclerosis controls were treatment-naive patients whose relapsing-remitting disease, either stable or active, fulfilled the revised McDonald criteria. CD8+ TEMRA cells were enriched by FACS, while bulk CD8+ and CD4+ T cells were purified by magnetic negative isolation. Blood was drawn into EDTA tubes, processed within 24 hours, and PBMCs were isolated by density gradient centrifugation. PBMCs intended for TCR sequencing were frozen in liquid nitrogen and were later thawed in a 37 degrees C water bath. A purity of at least 90% was achieved for sorted or isolated CD4+, CD8+ and CD8+ TEMRA cells.

Recombination linked TRBV27 to TRBJ1-1, with the D gene uncertain. What was sequenced was CD4+ T cells from PBMCs. The sequence was collected from a human donor with multiple sclerosis. The CDR3 sequence is CASSLSLTIGRAFF. The DNA sequence reads TGTGCCAGCAGTTTATCGTTGACAATCGGTAGGGCTTTCTTT.